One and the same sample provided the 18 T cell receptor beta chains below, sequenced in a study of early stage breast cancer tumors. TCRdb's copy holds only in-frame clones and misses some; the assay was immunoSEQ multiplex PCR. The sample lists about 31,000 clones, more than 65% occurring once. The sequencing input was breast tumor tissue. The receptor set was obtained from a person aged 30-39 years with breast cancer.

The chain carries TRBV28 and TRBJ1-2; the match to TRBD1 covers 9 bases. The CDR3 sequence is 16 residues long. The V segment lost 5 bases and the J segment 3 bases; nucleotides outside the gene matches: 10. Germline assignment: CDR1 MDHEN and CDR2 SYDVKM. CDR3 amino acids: CASSRTWGQGDYGYTF. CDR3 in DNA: TGTGCCAGCAGTCGCACTTGGGGACAGGGCGACTATGGCTACACCTTC.

Here the CDR3 DNA reads TGCGCCAGCAGTGCACTAGCGGGAGTTCGGGAGCTGTTTTTT. Translated: CASSALAGVRELFF. The rearrangement uses TRBV10-2 and TRBJ2-2, with TRBD2 matching over 11 bases. Germline V lookup: CDR1 WSHSY, CDR2 SAAADI. The CDR3 consists of 14 residues. V lost 4 bases to trimming and J lost 9 bases; unmatched junction nucleotides: 4.

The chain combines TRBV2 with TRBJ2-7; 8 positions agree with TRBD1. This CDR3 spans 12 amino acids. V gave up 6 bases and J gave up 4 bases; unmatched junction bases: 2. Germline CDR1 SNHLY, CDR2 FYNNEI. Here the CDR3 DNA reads TGTGCCAGCAGGCAGGGGGCGTACGAGCAGTACTTC. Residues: CASRQGAYEQYF.

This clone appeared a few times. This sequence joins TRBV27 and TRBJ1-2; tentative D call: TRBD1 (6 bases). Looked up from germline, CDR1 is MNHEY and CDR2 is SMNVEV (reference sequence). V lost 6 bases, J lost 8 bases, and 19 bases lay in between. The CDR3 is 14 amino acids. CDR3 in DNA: TGTGCCAGCAGCTACAGGGCTGGGGTAGGGGGCTACACCTTC. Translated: CASSYRAGVGGYTF.

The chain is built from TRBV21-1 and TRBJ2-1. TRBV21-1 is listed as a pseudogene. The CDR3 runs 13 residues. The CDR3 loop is CASSKVSSNEQFF. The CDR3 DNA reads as TGTGCCAGCAGCAAAGTTTCAAGCAATGAGCAGTTCTTC.

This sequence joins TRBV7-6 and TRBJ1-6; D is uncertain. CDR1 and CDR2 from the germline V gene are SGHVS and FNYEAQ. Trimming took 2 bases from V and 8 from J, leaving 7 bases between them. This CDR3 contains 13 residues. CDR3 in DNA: TGTGCCAGCAGCTTAACCCAAGATTCACCCCTCCACTTT. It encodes CASSLTQDSPLHF.

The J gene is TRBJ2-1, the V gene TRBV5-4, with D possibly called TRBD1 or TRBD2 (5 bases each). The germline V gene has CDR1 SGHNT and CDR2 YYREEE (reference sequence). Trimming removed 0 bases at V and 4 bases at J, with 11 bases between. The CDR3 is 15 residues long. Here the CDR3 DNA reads TGTGCCAGCAGCTTGGAACGCTGGGGGTACAATGAGCAGTTCTTC. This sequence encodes CASSLERWGYNEQFF.

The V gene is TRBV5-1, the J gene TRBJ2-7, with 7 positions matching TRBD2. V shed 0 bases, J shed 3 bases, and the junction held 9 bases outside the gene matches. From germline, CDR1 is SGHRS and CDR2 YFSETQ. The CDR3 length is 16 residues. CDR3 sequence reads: CASSLAGGNALYEQYF. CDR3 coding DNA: TGCGCCAGCAGCTTGGCCGGGGGGAACGCTCTCTACGAGCAGTACTTC.

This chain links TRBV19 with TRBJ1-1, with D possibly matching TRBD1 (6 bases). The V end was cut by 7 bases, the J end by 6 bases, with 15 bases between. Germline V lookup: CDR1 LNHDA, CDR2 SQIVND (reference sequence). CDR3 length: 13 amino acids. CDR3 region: CASTIPNRAEAFF. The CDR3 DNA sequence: TGTGCCAGTACCATTCCAAACAGGGCTGAAGCTTTCTTT.

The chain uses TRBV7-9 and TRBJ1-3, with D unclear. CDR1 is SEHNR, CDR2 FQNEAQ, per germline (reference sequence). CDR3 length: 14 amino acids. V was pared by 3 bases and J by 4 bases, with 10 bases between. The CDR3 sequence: CASSFEGWGNTIYF. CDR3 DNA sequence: TGTGCCAGCAGCTTTGAGGGATGGGGAAACACCATATATTTT.

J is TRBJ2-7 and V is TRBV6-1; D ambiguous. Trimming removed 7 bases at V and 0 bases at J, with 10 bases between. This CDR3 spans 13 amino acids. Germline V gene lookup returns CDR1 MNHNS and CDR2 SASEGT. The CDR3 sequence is CASTETSSYEQYF. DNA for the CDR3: TGTGCCAGCACCGAAACCAGCTCCTACGAGCAGTACTTC.

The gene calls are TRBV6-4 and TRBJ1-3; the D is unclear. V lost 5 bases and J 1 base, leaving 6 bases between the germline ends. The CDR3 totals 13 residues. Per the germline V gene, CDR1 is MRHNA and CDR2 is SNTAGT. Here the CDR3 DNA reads TGTGCCAGCAGTTGGCAGTCTGGAAACACCATATATTTT. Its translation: CASSWQSGNTIYF.

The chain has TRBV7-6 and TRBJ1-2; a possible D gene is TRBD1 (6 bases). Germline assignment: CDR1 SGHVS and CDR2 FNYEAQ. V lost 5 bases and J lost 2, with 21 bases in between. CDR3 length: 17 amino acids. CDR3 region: CASSHPAGGEMNYGYTF. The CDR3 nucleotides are TGTGCCAGCAGCCACCCAGCGGGGGGCGAGATGAACTATGGCTACACCTTC.

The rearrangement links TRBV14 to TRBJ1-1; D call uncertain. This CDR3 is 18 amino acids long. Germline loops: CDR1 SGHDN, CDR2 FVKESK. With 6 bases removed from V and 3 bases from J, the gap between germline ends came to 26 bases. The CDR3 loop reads CASSGGLGLKARDTEAFF. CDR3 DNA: TGTGCCAGCAGTGGAGGTTTAGGACTCAAGGCCCGGGACACTGAAGCTTTCTTT. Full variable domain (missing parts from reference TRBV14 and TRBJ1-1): EAGVTQFPSHSVIEKGQTVTLRCDPISGHDNLYWYRRVMGKEIKFLLHFVKESKQDESGMPNNRFLAERTGGTYSTLKVQPAELEDSGVYFCASSGGLGLKARDTEAFFGQGTRLTVV.

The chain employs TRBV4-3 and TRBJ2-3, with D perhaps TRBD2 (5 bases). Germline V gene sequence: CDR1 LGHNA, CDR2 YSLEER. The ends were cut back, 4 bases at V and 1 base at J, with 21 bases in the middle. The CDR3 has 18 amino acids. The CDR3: CASSRLSKRPGGTDTQYF. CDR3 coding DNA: TGCGCCAGCAGCCGACTCAGCAAGCGGCCCGGGGGCACAGATACGCAGTATTTT.

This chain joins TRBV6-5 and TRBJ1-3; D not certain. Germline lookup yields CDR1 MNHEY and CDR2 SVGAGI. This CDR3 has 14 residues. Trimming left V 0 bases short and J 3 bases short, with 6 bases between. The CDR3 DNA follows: TGTGCCAGCAGTTACTCCCTACTTGGAAACACCATATATTTT. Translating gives CASSYSLLGNTIYF.

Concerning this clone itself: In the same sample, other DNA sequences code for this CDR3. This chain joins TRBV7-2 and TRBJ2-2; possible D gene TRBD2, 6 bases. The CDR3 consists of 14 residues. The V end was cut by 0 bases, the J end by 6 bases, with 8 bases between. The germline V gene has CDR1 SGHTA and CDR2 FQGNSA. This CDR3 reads CASSLAWGAGELFF. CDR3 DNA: TGTGCCAGCAGCTTAGCGTGGGGGGCCGGGGAGCTGTTTTTT.

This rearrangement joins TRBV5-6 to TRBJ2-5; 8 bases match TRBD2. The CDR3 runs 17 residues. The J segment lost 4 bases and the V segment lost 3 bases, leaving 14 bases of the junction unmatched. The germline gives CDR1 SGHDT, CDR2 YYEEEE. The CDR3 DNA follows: TGTGCCAGCAGCTCCCCCATGAGCGGGAGAGGGAGAGAGACCCAGTACTTC. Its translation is CASSSPMSGRGRETQYF.